This is a list of T cell receptor beta chains from one sample in a study of metastatic and nonmetastatic thyroid tumors. TCRdb redid the clone calls on the PCR reads using MiXCR. Of 30,000 to 35,000 clones in the sample, around 16% were seen once. The sequencing input was blood. These receptors were collected from a male donor with papillary thyroid cancer or a benign thyroid nodule (not recorded which). Some clones in this sample may be carry-over from other donors' samples. Both conserved end residues are part of each CDR3. A D gene is named only where the DNA matches it firmly. Expanded clones are given a class, and other clones once, few, many or no size at all.

D,length,J,V,size,DNA,CDR3
TRBD2,14,TRBJ2-5,TRBV12-3/TRBV12-4,many,TGTGCCAGCAGTGTAGCGGGAGTGGTCGAGACCCAGTACTTC,CASSVAGVVETQYF
.,14,TRBJ2-5,TRBV20-1,many,TGCAGTGCTAGAGAGAGGGAAAGTCAAGAGACCCAGTACTTC,CSARERESQETQYF
.,15,TRBJ1-2,TRBV12-3/TRBV12-4,.,TGTGCCAGCAGTTTTTCGGGTCTCTTCTCCTATGGCTACACCTTC,CASSFSGLFSYGYTF
.,14,TRBJ2-1,TRBV12-3/TRBV12-4,.,TGTGCCAGCAGTGTCCACGGGACGGCCTATGAGCAGTTCTTC,CASSVHGTAYEQFF
TRBD1,17,TRBJ1-3,TRBV10-3,many,TGTGCCATCAGTGAGTCGACAGGGCGAGGCTCTGGAAACACCATATATTTT,CAISESTGRGSGNTIYF
.,15,TRBJ2-7,TRBV6-2/TRBV6-3,many,TGTGCCAGCAGTTACTCCCGGACTTCCCAGCAGGAGCAGTACTTC,CASSYSRTSQQEQYF
.,15,TRBJ2-3,TRBV7-3,many,TGTGCCAGCAGCCCGACTTACGGAGGTACAGATACGCAGTATTTT,CASSPTYGGTDTQYF
.,13,TRBJ1-2,TRBV5-6,many,TGTGCCAGCAGCCCACAGGAGGGGTATGGCTACACCTTC,CASSPQEGYGYTF
.,14,TRBJ2-1,TRBV7-8,many,TGTGCCAGCAGCTTAGATACGGGGTACAATGAGCAGTTCTTC,CASSLDTGYNEQFF
.,11,TRBJ1-2,TRBV24-1,many,TGTGCCACCAGTGATTCTCTAGGCTACACCTTC,CATSDSLGYTF
.,12,TRBJ2-1,TRBV18,many,TGTGCCAGCTCACCCCAACCAACTGAGCAGTTCTTC,CASSPQPTEQFF
TRBD1,19,TRBJ1-1,TRBV6-2/TRBV6-3,many,TGTGCCAGCAGTTACTCGACCCGCGCAGGGGGGAGGGTGAACACTGAAGCTTTCTTT,CASSYSTRAGGRVNTEAFF
.,14,TRBJ1-2,TRBV5-1,few,TGCGCCAGCAGCTTGGACCAGGGATGGGATGGCTACACCTTC,CASSLDQGWDGYTF
.,13,TRBJ2-5,TRBV19,many,TGTGCCAGCGGTGAGGGGGGCCAAGAGACCCAGTACTTC,CASGEGGQETQYF
.,15,TRBJ2-3,TRBV7-2,many,TGTGCCAGCAGCTTATCAGCTACGGAGTGGGATACGCAGTATTTT,CASSLSATEWDTQYF
.,17,TRBJ2-1,TRBV6-2/TRBV6-3,many,TGTGCCAGCATTACAAGCCGAGCCGTACACTCCTACAATGAGCAGTTCTTC,CASITSRAVHSYNEQFF
.,13,TRBJ2-3,TRBV7-9,.,TGTAAAACGGCACTAGGTGCCACAGATACGCAGTATTTT,CKTALGATDTQYF
TRBD1,15,TRBJ2-3,TRBV20-1,.,TGCAGTGCTAGATCCCCTAGGGACAGGGAGGATACGCAGTATTTT,CSARSPRDREDTQYF
.,13,TRBJ1-4,TRBV28,many,TGTGCCACCTACCCACGCCACGATGAAAAACTGTTTTTT,CATYPRHDEKLFF
TRBD1,15,TRBJ2-2,TRBV20-1,.,TGCAGTGCTCCCGGGACAGGGGGCCGAACCGGGGAGCTGTTTTTT,CSAPGTGGRTGELFF
.,14,TRBJ1-1,TRBV27,many,TGTGCCAGCAGTTTGATAGGGTATGAAACTGAAGCTTTCTTT,CASSLIGYETEAFF
.,15,TRBJ2-3,TRBV14,many,TGTGCCAGCAGTCTTGCGGAAAGGTTCACAGATACGCAGTATTTT,CASSLAERFTDTQYF
TRBD1,14,TRBJ2-7,TRBV9,many,TGTGCCAGCAGCGTAGGACAGGGGGCCTACGAGCAGTACTTC,CASSVGQGAYEQYF
.,15,TRBJ2-5,TRBV24-1,.,TGTGCCACCAGTGAACAGACAGTGTGTGGGGAGACCCAGTACTTC,CATSEQTVCGETQYF
.,14,TRBJ2-1,TRBV7-7,many,TGTGCTAGCAGCTCCAGCCATAGTACCAATGAGCAGTTCTTC,CASSSSHSTNEQFF
.,14,TRBJ2-2,TRBV6-1,.,TGTGCCAGCAGCAGCACTTCGTCCACCGGGGAGCTGTTTTTT,CASSSTSSTGELFF
.,14,TRBJ2-2,TRBV9,.,TGTGCCAGCAGCGTAATGGTTGGCACCGGGGAGCTGTTTTTT,CASSVMVGTGELFF
.,14,TRBJ2-7,TRBV30,many,TGTGCCTGGAAGCCCAGGGACAATCGCTACGAGCAGTACTTC,CAWKPRDNRYEQYF